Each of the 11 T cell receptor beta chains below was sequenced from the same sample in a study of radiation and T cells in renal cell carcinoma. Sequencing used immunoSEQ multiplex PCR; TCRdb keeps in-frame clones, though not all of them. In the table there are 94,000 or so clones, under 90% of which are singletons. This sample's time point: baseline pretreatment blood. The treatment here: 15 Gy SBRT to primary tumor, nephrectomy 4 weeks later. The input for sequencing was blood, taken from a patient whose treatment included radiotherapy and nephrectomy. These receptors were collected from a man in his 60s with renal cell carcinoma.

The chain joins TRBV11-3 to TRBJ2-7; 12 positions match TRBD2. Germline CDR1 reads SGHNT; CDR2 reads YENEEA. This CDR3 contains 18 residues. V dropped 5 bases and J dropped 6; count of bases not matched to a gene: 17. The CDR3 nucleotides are TGTGCCAGCAGCCTAAGGGCTGGACTAGCGGGATTTCCGGCCGAGCAGTACTTC. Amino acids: CASSLRAGLAGFPAEQYF.

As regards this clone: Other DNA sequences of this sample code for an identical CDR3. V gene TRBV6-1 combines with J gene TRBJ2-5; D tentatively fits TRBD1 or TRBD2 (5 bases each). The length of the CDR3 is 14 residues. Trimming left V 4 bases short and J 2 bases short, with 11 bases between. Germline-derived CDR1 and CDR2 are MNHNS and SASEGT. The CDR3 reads CASSAGRVQETQYF. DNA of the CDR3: TGTGCCAGCAGTGCGGGACGGGTACAAGAGACCCAGTACTTC.

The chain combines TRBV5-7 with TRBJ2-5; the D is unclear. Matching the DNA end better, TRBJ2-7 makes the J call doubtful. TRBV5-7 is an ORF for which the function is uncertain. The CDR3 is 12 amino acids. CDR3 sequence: CASSLEIYEQYF. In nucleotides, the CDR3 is TGTGCCAGCAGCTTGGAGATTTACGAGCAGTACTTC.

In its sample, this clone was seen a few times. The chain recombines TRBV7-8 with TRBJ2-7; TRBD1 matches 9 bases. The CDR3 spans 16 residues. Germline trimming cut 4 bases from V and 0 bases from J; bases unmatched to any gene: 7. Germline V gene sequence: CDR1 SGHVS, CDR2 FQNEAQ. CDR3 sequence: CASSYRDRGNSYEQYF. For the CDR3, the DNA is TGTGCCAGCAGCTACCGAGACAGGGGGAACTCCTACGAGCAGTACTTC.

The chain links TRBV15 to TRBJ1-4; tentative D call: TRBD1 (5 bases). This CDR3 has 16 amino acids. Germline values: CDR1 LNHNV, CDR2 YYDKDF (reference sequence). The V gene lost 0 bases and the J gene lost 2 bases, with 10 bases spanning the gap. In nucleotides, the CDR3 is TGTGCCACCAGCAGAGATGGTTGGGGGACTAATGAAAAACTGTTTTTT. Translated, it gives CATSRDGWGTNEKLFF.

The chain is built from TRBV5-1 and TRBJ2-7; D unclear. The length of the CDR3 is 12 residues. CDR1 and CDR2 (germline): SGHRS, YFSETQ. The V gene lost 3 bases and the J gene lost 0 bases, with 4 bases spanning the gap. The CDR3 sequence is CASSYGSYEQYF. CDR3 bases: TGCGCCAGCAGCTACGGCTCCTACGAGCAGTACTTC.

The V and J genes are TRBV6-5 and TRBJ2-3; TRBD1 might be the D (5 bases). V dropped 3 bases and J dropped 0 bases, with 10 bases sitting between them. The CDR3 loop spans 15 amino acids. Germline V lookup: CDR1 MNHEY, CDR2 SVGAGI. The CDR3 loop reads CASSYWGRSTDTQYF. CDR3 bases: TGTGCCAGCAGTTATTGGGGCCGCAGCACAGATACGCAGTATTTT.

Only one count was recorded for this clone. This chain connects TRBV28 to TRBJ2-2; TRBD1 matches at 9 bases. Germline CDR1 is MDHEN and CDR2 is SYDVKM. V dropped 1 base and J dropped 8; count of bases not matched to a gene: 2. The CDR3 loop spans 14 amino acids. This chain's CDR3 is CASSLYRGQGELFF. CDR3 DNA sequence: TGTGCCAGCAGTTTATACAGGGGGCAGGGGGAGCTGTTTTTT.

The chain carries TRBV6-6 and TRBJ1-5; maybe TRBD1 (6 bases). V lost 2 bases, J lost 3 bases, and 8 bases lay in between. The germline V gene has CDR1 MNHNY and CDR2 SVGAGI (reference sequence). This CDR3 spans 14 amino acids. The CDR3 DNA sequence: TGTGCCAGCAGTTACCGACAGGACAATCAGCCCCAGCATTTT. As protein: CASSYRQDNQPQHF.

CDR3 DNA sequence: TGTGCCAGCAGTGAATATCCGTGGACAGCCCGTGGCTACGAGCAGTACTTC. Translation: CASSEYPWTARGYEQYF. The chain recombines TRBV6-1 with TRBJ2-7; TRBD1 is a possible D gene (6 bases). Trimming shortened V by 2 bases and J by 3 bases, and 20 bases separated the two germline ends. The CDR3 contains 17 residues. Germline CDR1 reads MNHNS; CDR2 reads SASEGT.

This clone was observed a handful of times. CDR3 residues: CASTNSYEQYF. CDR3 in DNA: TGTGCCAGCACTAACTCCTACGAGCAGTACTTC. The chain carries TRBV7-2 and TRBJ2-7, with no clear D. Germline CDR1 is SGHTA and CDR2 is FQGNSA. This CDR3 has 11 residues. Between the trimmed V and J ends, which lost 7 bases and 0 bases, there was a span of 4 bases.